This T cell receptor (beta chain) is from a study of T cell repertoires in cytomegalovirus infection. Study at large: The study used recently identified HLA-C-restricted and well-studied HLA-B-restricted CMV epitopes. Matching HLA type and CMV infection were both indicated by public TCR beta signatures. General study findings and limits: CMV-specific TCR beta clonotypes restricted by HLA-C were the ones dominating the ex vivo response. CMV carriers with the relevant HLA were identified by cumulative public TCR beta family frequency.

With respect to this clonotype: The antigen is undetermined.

In TCRdb, the reads were re-called with MiXCR into one record per CDR3 protein. The repertoire holds hundreds of thousands of distinct CDR3 sequences, with 42% as singletons. Trimming removed 5 bases from V and 2 bases from J; junction bases left unmatched: 5. CDR1 DFQATT and CDR2 SNEGSKA come from the germline V gene (reference sequence). The CDR3 runs 13 residues. The rearrangement links TRBV20-1 to TRBJ2-5; TRBD1 agrees at 7 bases. The sequence came from a human donor in good health (CMV status not recorded). Some clones in this sample may be carry-over from other donors' samples. Sequenced here: cultured PBMCs, sampled from culture after CMV antigen stimulation. CDR3 region: CSAEQGMQETQYF. In DNA form, the CDR3 reads TGCAGTGCTGAACAGGGGATGCAAGAGACCCAGTACTTC.